This TCR beta chain stems from a study of T cell responses to AZD1222 COVID-19 vaccine (dated by TCRdb to the early 2020s). Notes on the research overall: AZD1222 recipients given second doses at about 4 weeks or at about 12 weeks were pooled, since spike-specific TCR depth and breadth were not found to differ between the two schedules. Trial participants were enrolled by age into subgroups of 18-55, 56-69 and 70-plus years, and about 150, 27 and 61 TCR-sequenced participants, respectively, were included in these subgroups. A total of 233 trial participants underwent TCR sequencing, of whom around 200 received two doses of AZD1222 and some 25 received two doses of the MenACWY control vaccine. Study-level results and caveats: Because no day 14 peak-response samples were available, repertoires were characterized only after the peak T cell response. The 56-69-year group was small, and its depth increase did not reach significance, likely because of low power. Conclusions about previously exposed vaccinees are limited because only five to seven AZD1222 recipients were SARS-CoV-2 seropositive at baseline. A significant rise in spike-specific TCR breadth and depth was observed after two AZD1222 doses relative to day 0 and relative to MenACWY recipients. Participants were mostly white British and included more females than males, and it was suggested by the authors that clonal diversity may have been underestimated. CD4 TCRs associated with the vaccine covered the entire spike protein, and the dominant responses were in regions 160-218 and 743-854. Reportedly, almost half of the unique spike-specific TCRs recognized epitopes lying outside the regions that are mutated in the B.1.351 and B.1.1.7 variants.

The time point label on this specimen signifies: baseline before first vaccination. The vaccinee samples were drawn from two UK trials, COV001 and COV002, one of which was a single-blind randomized controlled phase 2/3 trial testing AZD1222 (ChAdOx1 nCoV-19) in healthy adults. Trial participant PBMC samples were collected at day 0 and day 28 after the second dose for TCRbeta chain sequencing. This clone has a handful of counts. Its antigen target is currently unknown. Qualities for individual bases were not recorded, and no much larger clone is one base off. Spanning cysteine to phenylalanine, the CDR3 consists of 17 amino acids. This entry keeps only the CDR3 DNA: 51 bases, framed from base 1. The V end gives up 0 bases and the J end 3 bases, leaving 7 bases in the junction not matched to a gene. The CDR1 and CDR2 encoded by the germline V gene are LGHNA and YSLEER. The CDR3 regions of human TCRbeta chains were subjected to immunosequencing. From the authors' description of their analysis: TCRs in the repertoires were compared against a reference library of SARS-CoV-2-specific TCRs that had been generated with the MIRA antigen-specificity platform. Breadth was defined as the fraction of unique TCRs that were SARS-CoV-2-associated, and depth was defined as the fraction of total T cells that were SARS-CoV-2-associated. Using the MIRA data, each spike-specific TCR was assigned both to the spike region to which the TCR was reactive and to a CD4 or CD8 class. Log10-transformed breadth and depth values were compared by one-way ANOVA with Sidak's multiple comparisons tests. TCRdb stores this immuneACCESS table with in-frame sequences only. Part of the clones is absent; in the studies checked, under half of the shortfall reflects unresolved V genes, and no reason is known for the rest. V, J and clone size are taken as reported in that table, and D and trimming were inferred from the DNA itself. The table for this sample lists 90,000 to 140,000 clones; approximately 88% of them were counted only once. 2% to 3% of the sample is in the top ten clones.

The sequence came from an adult in good health. Specimen: peripheral blood, collected on day 0 of AZD1222 vaccination. The sequence links TRBV4-3 to TRBJ2-1; 8 central nucleotides agree with TRBD2. In nucleotide form, the sequence is TGCGCCAGCAGCCAAGATCGGTGGCGGGGGGTCTACAATGAGCAGTTCTTC. This translates into CASSQDRWRGVYNEQFF.